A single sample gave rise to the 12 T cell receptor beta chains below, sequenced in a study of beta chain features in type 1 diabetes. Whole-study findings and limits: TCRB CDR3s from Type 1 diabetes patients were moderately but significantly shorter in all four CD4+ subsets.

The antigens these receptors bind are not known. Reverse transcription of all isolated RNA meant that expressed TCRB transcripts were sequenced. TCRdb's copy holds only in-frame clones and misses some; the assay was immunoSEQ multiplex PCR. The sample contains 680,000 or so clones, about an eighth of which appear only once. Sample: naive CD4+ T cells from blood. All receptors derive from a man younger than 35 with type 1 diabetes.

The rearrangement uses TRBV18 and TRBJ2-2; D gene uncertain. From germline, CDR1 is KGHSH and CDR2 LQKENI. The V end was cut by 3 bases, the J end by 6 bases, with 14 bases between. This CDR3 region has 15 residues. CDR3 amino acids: CASSPLVKGAGELFF. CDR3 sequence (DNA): TGTGCCAGCTCACCTCTCGTGAAGGGCGCCGGGGAGCTGTTTTTT.

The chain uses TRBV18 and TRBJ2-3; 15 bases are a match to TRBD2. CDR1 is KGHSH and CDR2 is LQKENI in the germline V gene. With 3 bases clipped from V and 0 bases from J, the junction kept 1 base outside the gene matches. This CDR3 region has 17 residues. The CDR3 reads CASSPGLAGGSTDTQYF. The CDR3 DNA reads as TGTGCCAGCTCACCGGGACTAGCGGGGGGAAGCACAGATACGCAGTATTTT.

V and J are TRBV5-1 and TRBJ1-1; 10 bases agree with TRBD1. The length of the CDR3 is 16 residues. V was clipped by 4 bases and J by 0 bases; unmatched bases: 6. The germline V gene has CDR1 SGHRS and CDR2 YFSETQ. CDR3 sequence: CASSPGQGSMNTEAFF. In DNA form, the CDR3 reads TGCGCCAGCAGCCCGGGACAGGGGTCGATGAACACTGAAGCTTTCTTT.

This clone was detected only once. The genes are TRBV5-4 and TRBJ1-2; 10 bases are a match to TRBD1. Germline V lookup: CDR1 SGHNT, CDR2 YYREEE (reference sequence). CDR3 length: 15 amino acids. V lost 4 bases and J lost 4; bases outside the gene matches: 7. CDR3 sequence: CASSPRQGASYGYTF. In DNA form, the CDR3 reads TGTGCCAGCAGCCCCAGACAGGGGGCGAGCTATGGCTACACCTTC.

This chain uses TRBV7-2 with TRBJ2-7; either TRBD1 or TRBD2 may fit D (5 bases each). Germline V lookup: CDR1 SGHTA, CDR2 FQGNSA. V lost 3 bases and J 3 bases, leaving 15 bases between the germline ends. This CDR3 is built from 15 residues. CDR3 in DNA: TGTGCCAGCAGCTTGGGGGATGGGGGTGGCTACGAGCAGTACTTC. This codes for CASSLGDGGGYEQYF.

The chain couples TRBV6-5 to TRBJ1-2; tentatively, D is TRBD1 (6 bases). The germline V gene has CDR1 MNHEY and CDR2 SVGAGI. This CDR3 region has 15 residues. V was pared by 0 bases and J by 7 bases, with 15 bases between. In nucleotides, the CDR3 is TGTGCCAGCAGTTACTCGTTAGCAGGGGCGTTTGGCTACACCTTC. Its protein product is CASSYSLAGAFGYTF.

Here the CDR3 DNA reads TGTGCCAGCAGCGTGGAGGCCTACGAGCAGTACTTC. It codes for CASSVEAYEQYF. The V gene is TRBV5-4, the J gene TRBJ2-7; possible D gene TRBD2, 5 bases. Germline assignment: CDR1 SGHNT and CDR2 YYREEE (reference sequence). V dropped 4 bases and J dropped 2 bases, with 7 bases sitting between them. The CDR3 loop spans 12 amino acids.

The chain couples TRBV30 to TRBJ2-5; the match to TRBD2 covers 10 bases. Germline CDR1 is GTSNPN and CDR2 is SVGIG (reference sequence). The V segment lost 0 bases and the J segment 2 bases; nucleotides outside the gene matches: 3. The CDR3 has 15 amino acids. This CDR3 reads CAWSVIAGGQETQYF. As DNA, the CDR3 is TGTGCCTGGAGTGTGATAGCGGGGGGACAAGAGACCCAGTACTTC.

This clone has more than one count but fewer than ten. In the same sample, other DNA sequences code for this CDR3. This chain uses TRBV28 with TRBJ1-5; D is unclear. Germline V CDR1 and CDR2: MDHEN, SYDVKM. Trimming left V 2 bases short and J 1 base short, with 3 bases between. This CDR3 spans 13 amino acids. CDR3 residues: CASSLDSNQPQHF. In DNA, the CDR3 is TGTGCCAGCAGTTTAGACAGCAATCAGCCCCAGCATTTT.

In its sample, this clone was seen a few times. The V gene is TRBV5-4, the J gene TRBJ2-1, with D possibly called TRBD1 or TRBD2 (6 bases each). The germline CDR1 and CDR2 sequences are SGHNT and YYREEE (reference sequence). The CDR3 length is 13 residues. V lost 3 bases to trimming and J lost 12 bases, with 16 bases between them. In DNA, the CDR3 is TGTGCCAGCAGCTACCCTGGGGGGCAGGGGCAGTTCTTC. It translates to CASSYPGGQGQFF.

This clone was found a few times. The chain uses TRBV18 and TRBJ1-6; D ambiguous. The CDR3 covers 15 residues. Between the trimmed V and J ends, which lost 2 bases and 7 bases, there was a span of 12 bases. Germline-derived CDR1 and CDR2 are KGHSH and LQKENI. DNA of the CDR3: TGTGCCAGCTCACCAAGCGAGACACCCAATTCACCCCTCCACTTT. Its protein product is CASSPSETPNSPLHF.

The chain's CDR3 is CASSSQADSGALYGYTF. The CDR3, as DNA: TGCGCCAGCAGCTCGCAAGCCGATTCAGGAGCTCTCTATGGCTACACCTTC. V gene TRBV4-1 combines with J gene TRBJ1-2, with D uncertain. CDR1 MGHRA and CDR2 YSYEKL come from the germline V gene. The CDR3 is made up of 17 amino acids. V was shortened by 5 bases and J by 4 bases, with 23 bases between the two germline ends.